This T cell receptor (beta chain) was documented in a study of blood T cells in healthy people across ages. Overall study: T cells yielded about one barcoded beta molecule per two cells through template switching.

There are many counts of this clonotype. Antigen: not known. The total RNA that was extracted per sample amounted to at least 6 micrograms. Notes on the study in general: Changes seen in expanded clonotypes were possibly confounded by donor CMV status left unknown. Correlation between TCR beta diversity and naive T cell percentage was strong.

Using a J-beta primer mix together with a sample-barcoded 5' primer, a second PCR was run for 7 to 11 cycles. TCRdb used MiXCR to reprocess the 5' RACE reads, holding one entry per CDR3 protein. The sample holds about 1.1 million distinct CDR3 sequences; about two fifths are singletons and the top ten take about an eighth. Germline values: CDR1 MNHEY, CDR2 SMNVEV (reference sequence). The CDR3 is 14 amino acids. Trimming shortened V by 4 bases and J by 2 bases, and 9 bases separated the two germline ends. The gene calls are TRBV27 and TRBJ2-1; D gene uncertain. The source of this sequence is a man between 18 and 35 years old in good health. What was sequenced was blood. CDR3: CASSSDRTYNEQFF. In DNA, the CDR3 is TGTGCCAGCAGTTCAGATAGGACCTACAATGAGCAGTTCTTC.